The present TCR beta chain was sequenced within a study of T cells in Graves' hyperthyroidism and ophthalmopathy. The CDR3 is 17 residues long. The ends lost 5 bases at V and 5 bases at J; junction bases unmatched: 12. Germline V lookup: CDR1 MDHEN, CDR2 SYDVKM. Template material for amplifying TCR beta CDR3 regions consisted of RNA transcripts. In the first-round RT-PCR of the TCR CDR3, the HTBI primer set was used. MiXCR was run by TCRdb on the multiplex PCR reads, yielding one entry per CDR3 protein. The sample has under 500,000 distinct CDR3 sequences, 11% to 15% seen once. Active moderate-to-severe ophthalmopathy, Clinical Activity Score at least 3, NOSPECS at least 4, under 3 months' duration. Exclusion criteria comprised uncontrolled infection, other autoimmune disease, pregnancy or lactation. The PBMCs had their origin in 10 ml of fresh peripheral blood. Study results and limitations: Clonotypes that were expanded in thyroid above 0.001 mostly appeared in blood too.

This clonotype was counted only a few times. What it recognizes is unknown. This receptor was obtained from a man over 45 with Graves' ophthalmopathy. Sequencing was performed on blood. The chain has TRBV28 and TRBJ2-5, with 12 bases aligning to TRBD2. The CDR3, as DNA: TGTGCCAGCAGTGGCAAGGGACTAGCGGGCCCCCTGGAGACCCAGTACTTC. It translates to CASSGKGLAGPLETQYF.